One sample yielded the 7 T cell receptor beta chains listed below, sequenced in a study of control samples from healthy donors and cancer patients. Profiling relied on immunoSEQ multiplex PCR, and the TCRdb table lists in-frame clones only, not all of them. Of 250,000 to 300,000 clones listed, over 75% were seen once; the top ten hold 13%. The sample comprised PBMCs. These receptors originate from a woman aged 60-75 years with lung cancer.

The chain is built from TRBV18 and TRBJ1-2; 9 positions match TRBD1. The J segment lost 4 bases and the V segment lost 4 bases, leaving 7 bases of the junction unmatched. CDR1 KGHSH and CDR2 LQKENI come from the germline V gene. This CDR3 comprises 15 residues. CDR3 region: CASSRDRDDFYGYTF. Here the CDR3 DNA reads TGTGCCAGCTCACGGGACAGGGATGATTTCTATGGCTACACCTTC. Full variable domain (remainder filled in from reference TRBV18 and TRBJ1-2): NAGVMQNPRHLVRRRGQEARLRCSPMKGHSHVYWYRQLPEEGLKFMVYLQKENIIDESGMPKERFSAEFPKEGPSILRIQQVVRGDSAAYFCASSRDRDDFYGYTFGSGTRLTVV.

V usage is TRBV6-6 and J usage is TRBJ1-1, with D perhaps TRBD1 (5 bases). Germline V lookup: CDR1 MNHNY, CDR2 SVGAGI (reference sequence). Trimming left V 5 bases short and J 5 bases short, with 12 bases between. This CDR3 is built from 13 residues. The CDR3: CASSHLGETEAFF. The CDR3 DNA is TGTGCCAGCAGTCACCTGGGGGAAACTGAAGCTTTCTTT.

This chain links TRBV9 with TRBJ2-2, with TRBD2 as a possible D gene (5 bases). Germline V gene lookup returns CDR1 SGDLS and CDR2 YYNGEE. This CDR3 is built from 13 residues. Trimming removed 4 bases at V and 7 bases at J, with 11 bases between. The chain's CDR3 is CASSSGVVGELFF. CDR3 nucleotide sequence: TGTGCCAGCAGCTCCGGGGTGGTCGGGGAGCTGTTTTTT.

The J gene is TRBJ2-6, the V gene TRBV7-3; tentative D call: TRBD1 (5 bases). The germline gives CDR1 SGHTA, CDR2 FQGTGA. This CDR3 is built from 16 residues. V lost 2 bases to trimming and J lost 0 bases, with 8 bases between them. DNA of the CDR3: TGTGCCAGCAGCTTATTAGGGGCCTCTGGGGCCAACGTCCTGACTTTC. The encoded protein is CASSLLGASGANVLTF.

The chain uses TRBV27 and TRBJ2-5; TRBD1 matches at 7 bases. Germline values: CDR1 MNHEY, CDR2 SMNVEV (reference sequence). This CDR3 has 14 residues. V gave up 1 base and J gave up 5 bases; unmatched junction bases: 4. The CDR3 DNA reads TGTGCCAGCAGTTTATTTCCCAGGGGGGAGACCCAGTACTTC. Translated, it gives CASSLFPRGETQYF.

The J gene is TRBJ2-2, the V gene TRBV5-1, with D perhaps matching TRBD2 (6 bases). This CDR3 is built from 15 residues. Per the germline V gene, CDR1 is SGHRS and CDR2 is YFSETQ. V lost 0 bases and J lost 2, with 8 bases in between. This chain's CDR3 is CASSLVGTNTGELFF. CDR3 nucleotides: TGCGCCAGCAGCTTGGTCGGGACTAACACCGGGGAGCTGTTTTTT. Using reference TRBV5-1 and TRBJ2-2 for the parts outside the CDR3, the full variable domain is KAGVTQTPRYLIKTRGQQVTLSCSPISGHRSVSWYQQTPGQGLQFLFEYFSETQRNKGNFPGRFSGRQFSNSRSEMNVSTLELGDSALYLCASSLVGTNTGELFFGEGSRLTVL.

This clone appeared many times. V gene TRBV18 combines with J gene TRBJ1-1; D is undetermined. Trimming took 4 bases from V and 0 from J, leaving 6 bases between them. CDR3 size: 13 residues. The germline gives CDR1 KGHSH, CDR2 LQKENI. The CDR3 reads CASSLGMNTEAFF. The CDR3 DNA is TGTGCCAGCTCACTCGGCATGAACACTGAAGCTTTCTTT.